Below, 27 T cell receptor beta chains from the same sample are listed, as sequenced in a study of shared clonotypes between healthy human individuals. Sequencing was performed with immunoSEQ multiplex PCR; in TCRdb, only in-frame clones are kept and a portion is missing. The sample has fewer than 3 million clones, roughly 92% seen once; the top ten hold 0.37%. The sample comprised naive CD4+ T cells from PBMCs. This sample's subset: CD45RA+ positively selected. These TCRs come from a man in his late teens or twenties in good health. Some clones in this sample may be carry-over from other donors' samples.

This rearrangement joins TRBV5-1 to TRBJ2-1; D unresolved. The CDR3 extends over 14 amino acids. CDR1 is SGHRS and CDR2 is YFSETQ in the germline V gene. V was cut by 5 bases and J by 3 bases, with 12 bases left in between. The CDR3 DNA is TGCGCCAGCAGTCCTCGACTGATCTACAATGAGCAGTTCTTC. This sequence encodes CASSPRLIYNEQFF.

This clone was counted once. The gene calls are TRBV11-2 and TRBJ1-1, with unresolved D. Per the germline V gene, CDR1 is SGHAT and CDR2 is FQNNGV. With 5 bases removed from V and 2 bases from J, the gap between germline ends came to 3 bases. The CDR3 sequence is 11 residues long. The CDR3 loop is CASSTNTEAFF. The CDR3, as DNA: TGTGCCAGCAGCACCAACACTGAAGCTTTCTTT.

J is TRBJ1-2 and V is TRBV28; 7 bases match TRBD1. The CDR3 extends over 13 amino acids. Germline trimming cut 5 bases from V and 8 bases from J; bases unmatched to any gene: 8. The germline V gene has CDR1 MDHEN and CDR2 SYDVKM. CDR3 sequence: CASSLRDRRGYTF. Written as DNA, the CDR3 is TGTGCCAGCAGTCTCCGGGACAGACGGGGCTACACCTTC.

V usage is TRBV10-3 and J usage is TRBJ1-4; possible D gene TRBD1, 6 bases. The CDR3 length is 12 residues. Trimming took 7 bases from V and 8 from J, leaving 11 bases between them. CDR1 is ENHRY and CDR2 is SYGVKD in the germline V gene. CDR3 nucleotides: TGTGCCATCAAGGGGGAACGGGAAAAACTGTTTTTT. This gives the protein CAIKGEREKLFF.

Concerning this clone itself: At the DNA level, this CDR3 is encoded by other sequences in the same sample as well. V and J are TRBV28 and TRBJ2-3; D call uncertain. CDR1 is MDHEN, CDR2 SYDVKM, per germline. The ends were cut back, 5 bases at V and 6 bases at J, with 9 bases in the middle. The CDR3 consists of 12 residues. The CDR3 loop reads CASSLNTDTQYF. DNA for the CDR3: TGTGCCAGCAGTCTGAACACGGATACGCAGTATTTT. Full variable domain (rest looked up from reference TRBV28 and TRBJ2-3): DVKVTQSSRYLVKRTGEKVFLECVQDMDHENMFWYRQDPGLGLRLIYFSYDVKMKEKGDIPEGYSVSREKKERFSLILESASTNQTSMYLCASSLNTDTQYFGPGTRLTVL.

The rearrangement links TRBV2 to TRBJ1-4; D uncertain. Deletions cut 7 bases from V and 8 bases from J, with 11 bases between. The CDR3 contains 12 residues. Germline lookup yields CDR1 SNHLY and CDR2 FYNNEI. CDR3 sequence reads: CASTGLGEKLFF. DNA of the CDR3: TGTGCCAGCACGGGTTTGGGAGAAAAACTGTTTTTT.

CDR3 in amino acids: CASSPGGGRAHEQYF. The CDR3, as DNA: TGTGCCAGCAGTCCTGGGGGCGGGAGGGCCCACGAGCAGTACTTC. The chain joins TRBV6-5 to TRBJ2-7; 9 positions agree with TRBD2. This CDR3 comprises 15 residues. J gave up 5 bases and V 5 bases, and 10 bases lay outside the gene matches. Germline lookup yields CDR1 MNHEY and CDR2 SVGAGI.

This clone has a single count. Different DNA sequences within this sample yield the same CDR3. This rearrangement joins TRBV28 to TRBJ2-3; D may match TRBD1 or TRBD2 (5 bases each). Trimming pared 8 bases from V and 6 bases from J, leaving 9 bases between. Germline V gene data show CDR1 as MDHEN and CDR2 as SYDVKM. The CDR3 is 11 residues long. The chain's CDR3 is CASGGRDTQYF. In nucleotides, the CDR3 is TGTGCCAGCGGGGGTCGGGATACGCAGTATTTT.

In DNA, the CDR3 is TGCGCCAGCAGCCAAGGGAGGTTCTACAATGAGCAGTTCTTC. It encodes CASSQGRFYNEQFF. This chain links TRBV4-1 with TRBJ2-1; a weak D match, TRBD2 (5 bases). Trimming shortened V by 1 base and J by 3 bases, and 7 bases separated the two germline ends. CDR1 and CDR2 from the germline V gene are MGHRA and YSYEKL. The CDR3 is 14 residues long.

CDR3 bases: TGTGCCAGCAGCCCGCTAGGGCAGGGGGACTCCTACGAGCAGTACTTC. Residues: CASSPLGQGDSYEQYF. J is TRBJ2-7 and V is TRBV7-8; TRBD1 matches at 7 bases. Germline-derived CDR1 and CDR2 are SGHVS and FQNEAQ. This CDR3 has 16 amino acids. Trimming at V came to 5 bases and at J to 0 bases, leaving 10 bases not matched to a gene.

A few counts support this clone. The sample contains more than one DNA sequence encoding this CDR3. The chain joins TRBV5-1 to TRBJ1-2; the D is unclear. The CDR3 contains 11 residues. Germline V gene sequence: CDR1 SGHRS, CDR2 YFSETQ. With 0 bases removed from V and 7 bases from J, the gap between germline ends came to 4 bases. In DNA, the CDR3 is TGCGCCAGCAGCTTGGAAGGTGGCTACACCTTC. Protein sequence: CASSLEGGYTF.

CDR3 in amino acids: CASSRDRGLGYGYTF. The CDR3 bases are TGTGCCAGCAGCCGGGACAGGGGGCTTGGCTATGGCTACACCTTC. The V and J genes are TRBV7-2 and TRBJ1-2; TRBD1 matches 12 bases. The CDR3 length is 15 residues. Germline CDR1 SGHTA, CDR2 FQGNSA. The trim removed 5 bases at V and 4 bases at J, leaving 5 bases unmatched.

The V and J genes are TRBV30 and TRBJ2-7; TRBD1 might be the D (5 bases). V dropped 4 bases and J dropped 1 base, with 11 bases sitting between them. The CDR3 covers 13 residues. CDR1 is GTSNPN, CDR2 SVGIG, per germline (reference sequence). The CDR3 bases are TGTGCCTGGAACCCAGGGTCATCCTACGAGCAGTACTTC. This sequence encodes CAWNPGSSYEQYF.

The chain joins TRBV15 to TRBJ2-4, with TRBD1 as a possible D gene (6 bases). The germline V and J ends were trimmed by 5 bases and 2 bases, with 13 bases remaining between them. The CDR3 sequence is 15 residues long. The germline V gene encodes CDR1 LNHNV and CDR2 YYDKDF (reference sequence). The CDR3 reads CATSEDQGTKNIQYF. The DNA for the CDR3 is TGTGCCACCAGCGAAGATCAGGGGACCAAAAACATTCAGTACTTC.

This chain uses TRBV9 with TRBJ2-1; 7 nucleotides align to TRBD2. The CDR3 spans 15 residues. Germline V gene sequence: CDR1 SGDLS, CDR2 YYNGEE. V was clipped by 3 bases and J by 4 bases; unmatched bases: 7. CDR3 sequence: CASSGRLAGYNEQFF. DNA of the CDR3: TGTGCCAGCAGCGGACGACTAGCAGGTTACAATGAGCAGTTCTTC.

The table lists this clone with a few counts. This sequence joins TRBV28 and TRBJ2-5; 11 bases agree with TRBD2. Unmatched junction bases numbered 9, after V lost 5 bases and J lost 4 bases. The CDR3 is made up of 16 amino acids. The V gene's germline CDR1 is MDHEN and CDR2 SYDVKM. CDR3 protein: CASSTPASGRRETQYF. CDR3 in DNA: TGTGCCAGCAGTACACCCGCTAGCGGGAGGAGAGAGACCCAGTACTTC.

The chain is built from TRBV27 and TRBJ2-7, with TRBD2 identical over 8 bases. V lost 4 bases and J lost 2; bases outside the gene matches: 7. CDR1 and CDR2 from the germline V gene are MNHEY and SMNVEV (reference sequence). This CDR3 spans 15 amino acids. The CDR3 sequence: CASSWASGFPYEQYF. The CDR3 DNA reads as TGTGCCAGCAGTTGGGCTAGCGGGTTCCCCTACGAGCAGTACTTC.

The rearrangement links TRBV29-1 to TRBJ2-3; D remains ambiguous. The CDR3 is made up of 13 amino acids. Germline lookup yields CDR1 SQVTM and CDR2 ANQGSEA. V was clipped by 6 bases and J by 8 bases, with 18 bases between them. The CDR3 sequence is CSVGGLYVGTQYF. The CDR3 DNA reads TGCAGCGTCGGTGGCCTCTACGTCGGTACGCAGTATTTT.

The sample holds one count of this clone. The sample has other DNA sequences that encode this CDR3 too. The V gene is TRBV5-1, the J gene TRBJ2-3; 10 bases are a match to TRBD2. The germline CDR1 and CDR2 sequences are SGHRS and YFSETQ. J gave up 2 bases and V 4 bases, and 7 bases lay outside the gene matches. The CDR3 contains 16 residues. The CDR3 sequence is CASSTRTSGDTDTQYF. The CDR3 region has the DNA TGCGCCAGCAGCACCCGGACTAGCGGAGACACAGATACGCAGTATTTT.

The CDR3 protein is CASSWDRATNEKLFF. The DNA of the CDR3 is TGTGCCAGCAGTTGGGACAGAGCAACTAATGAAAAACTGTTTTTT. The gene calls are TRBV2 and TRBJ1-4; 7 bases match TRBD1. Germline assignment: CDR1 SNHLY and CDR2 FYNNEI. The CDR3 extends over 15 amino acids. The J segment lost 0 bases and the V segment lost 5 bases, leaving 3 bases of the junction unmatched.

The chain couples TRBV5-1 to TRBJ1-4; 9 positions match TRBD1. The CDR3 consists of 16 residues. Trimming removed 4 bases from V and 0 bases from J; junction bases left unmatched: 4. Germline CDR1 and CDR2: SGHRS and YFSETQ. In DNA form, the CDR3 reads TGCGCCAGCAGCCAGGGACAGGGCTCAACTAATGAAAAACTGTTTTTT. Translation gives CASSQGQGSTNEKLFF.

The chain employs TRBV15 and TRBJ1-5, with 7 positions matching TRBD1. This CDR3 contains 15 residues. J was trimmed by 0 bases and V by 8 bases; bases with no gene match: 7. In germline, CDR1 is LNHNV, CDR2 YYDKDF (reference sequence). The CDR3 DNA sequence: TGTGCCACCGGACAGGAACGTTATAGCAATCAGCCCCAGCATTTT. Amino acid sequence: CATGQERYSNQPQHF.

The chain carries TRBV4-1 and TRBJ2-1; TRBD2 aligns across 10 bases. CDR3 length: 14 amino acids. The germline gives CDR1 MGHRA, CDR2 YSYEKL. V gave up 3 bases and J gave up 8 bases; unmatched junction bases: 4. CDR3 sequence: CASSHIAGGDEQFF. The CDR3 nucleotides are TGCGCCAGCAGCCATATAGCGGGAGGCGATGAGCAGTTCTTC.

For the CDR3, the DNA is TGTGCCAGCAGCTTGGCGGAGGGGAGCGGGAGGGCCGGAAAAGATACGCAGTATTTT. Translated: CASSLAEGSGRAGKDTQYF. The chain joins TRBV5-4 to TRBJ2-3; 10 positions match TRBD2. Looked up from germline, CDR1 is SGHNT and CDR2 is YYREEE (reference sequence). J gave up 5 bases and V 0 bases, and 15 bases lay outside the gene matches. The CDR3 has 19 amino acids.

The chain has TRBV6-1 and TRBJ1-2; D remains unclear. V was pared by 2 bases and J by 3 bases, with 10 bases between. This CDR3 is 14 amino acids long. CDR1 MNHNS and CDR2 SASEGT come from the germline V gene. As DNA, the CDR3 is TGTGCCAGCAGTGAACGGCGGGGAGACTATGGCTACACCTTC. Amino acids: CASSERRGDYGYTF.

This sequence joins TRBV28 and TRBJ2-1; D is possibly TRBD1 or TRBD2 (5 bases each). The CDR3 runs 13 residues. V lost 7 bases and J lost 9, with 16 bases in between. Germline-derived CDR1 and CDR2 are MDHEN and SYDVKM. CDR3 coding DNA: TGTGCCAGCAAAAGGACCTCAGGGACTGAGCAGTTCTTC. Its translation: CASKRTSGTEQFF.

This clone showed up just a few times. This sequence joins TRBV6-5 and TRBJ1-2, with D uncertain. This CDR3 spans 13 amino acids. Trimming took 0 bases from V and 7 from J, leaving 9 bases between them. The germline V gene encodes CDR1 MNHEY and CDR2 SVGAGI. This chain's CDR3 is CASSYSRQSGYTF. In DNA, the CDR3 is TGTGCCAGCAGTTACTCGAGGCAGAGTGGCTACACCTTC.